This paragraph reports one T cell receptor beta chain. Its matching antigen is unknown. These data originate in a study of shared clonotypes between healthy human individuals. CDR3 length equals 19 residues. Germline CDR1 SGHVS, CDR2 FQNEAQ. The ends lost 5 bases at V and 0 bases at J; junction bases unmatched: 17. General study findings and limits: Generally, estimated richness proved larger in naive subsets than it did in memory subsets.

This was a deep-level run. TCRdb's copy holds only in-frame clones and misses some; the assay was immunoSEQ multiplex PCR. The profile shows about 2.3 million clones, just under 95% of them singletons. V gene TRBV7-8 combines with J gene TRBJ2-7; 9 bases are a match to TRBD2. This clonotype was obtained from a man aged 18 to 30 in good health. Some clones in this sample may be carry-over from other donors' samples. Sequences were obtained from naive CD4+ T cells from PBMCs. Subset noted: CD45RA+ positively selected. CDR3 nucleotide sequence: TGTGCCAGCAGCCCGAGGCCCCTAGCGGGATACTTACCCTCCTACGAGCAGTACTTC. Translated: CASSPRPLAGYLPSYEQYF. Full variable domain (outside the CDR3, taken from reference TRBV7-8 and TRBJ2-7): GAGVSQSPRYKVAKRGQDVALRCDPISGHVSLFWYQQALGQGPEFLTYFQNEAQLDKSGLPSDRFFAERPEGSVSTLKIQRTQQEDSAVYLCASSPRPLAGYLPSYEQYFGPGTRLTVT.